This record covers a single T cell receptor (beta chain). In its sample, this clonotype was seen many times. The antigen it binds to is not known. No qualities accompany the bases; no much larger clone lies one base away. These data come from a study of Graves' ophthalmopathy and Graves' hyperthyroidism (dated by TCRdb to the late 2010s). General notes on the study: Peripheral blood was collected at initial diagnosis, before any treatment. To explore V-J signatures distinguishing ophthalmopathy from hyperthyroidism, a discovery set of around 97 patients (around 44 ophthalmopathy, over 55 stable hyperthyroidism) was enrolled. The study used TCR beta repertoire signatures to distinguish Graves' ophthalmopathy from Graves' hyperthyroidism and to predict progression to ophthalmopathy. In roughly 6 hyperthyroidism patients, T-cell repertoires of thyroid tissue and blood were compared. The independent validation cohort included 20 or so hyperthyroidism patients plus 17 patients who later progressed from hyperthyroidism to ophthalmopathy. In total, some 130 blood samples were TCR-sequenced: approximately 42 ophthalmopathy, some 72 hyperthyroidism and about 17 hyperthyroidism-to-ophthalmopathy patients. After sampling, hyperthyroidism patients received methimazole starting at 30 mg daily, and ophthalmopathy patients received high-dose intravenous methylprednisolone.

TCR beta CDR3 regions were amplified from RNA transcripts for repertoire sequencing. The first round was an RT-PCR using HTBI primers with the Qiagen OneStep RT-PCR kit, and this first round was followed by a second-round multiplex PCR, then size selection and purification. The libraries underwent paired-end sequencing with 100 bp reads on an Illumina HiSeq2000. The authors' analysis ran thus. SOAPnuke was used for read processing, and reads with adapters, uncalled bases, a mean Phred below 15, or no exact constant-primer or identifier match were discarded. High-quality paired reads were merged with COPE v1.2.5. Clonotypes were defined as unique nucleotide sequences and were aligned to IMGT TRB V, D and J references using MiTCR v1.1. The analysis was limited to V-J combinations with a frequency above 0.0001, which together covered about 99% of the repertoires. A TCR clonal expansion and chaos score per V-J combination was defined as the ratio of F50 clonal expansion to chaos observed in the TCRdist matrix. Welch's t-statistics and random forest were used to reduce features to over ten V-J combinations, which were fed into a naive Bayes classifier. Thyroid-blood repertoire similarity was quantified with the Morisita-Horn index. Starting from the raw public reads, TCRdb applied fastp trimming at Q25, assembled clones with MiXCR and retained in-frame beta chains. Rows are unified per CDR3 protein, each entry keeping the most common DNA and genes. The V and J calls come from TCRdb's annotation, not from the publication. This sample lists some 750,000 distinct CDR3 sequences; around 40% were detected once. The ten largest clonotypes hold 44% of the sample.

V loses 3 bases, J loses 0 bases, and the germline ends lie 7 bases apart. The CDR3 runs 14 amino acids, cysteine and phenylalanine included. Only the CDR3 part of the read is kept: 42 bases, read in frame from the first base. CDR1 and CDR2 are drawn from the germline V gene: SGDLS, YYNGEE. Broad study findings and their caveats: In validation, the model predicted ophthalmopathy progression with more than 55% sensitivity and 72% to 80% specificity; roughly 11 predicted patients were CT-confirmed with GO in a median of approximately 6.5 months. Most expanded thyroid clonotypes with a frequency above 0.001 also appeared in blood, which suggests that blood repertoires may reflect the immune response in the thyroid. No statistical method was used to set the sample size in advance, and the investigators knew which group each participant was assigned to. Ophthalmopathy was separated from stable hyperthyroidism by the 13-signature model with just under 90% sensitivity and about 81% specificity in cross-validation and with 80%/75% in the test set.

Ophthalmopathy patients had moderately to severely active disease, Clinical Activity Score of at least 3, NOSPECS grade of at least 4, and disease duration under 3 months. Anyone with other autoimmune diseases, uncontrolled infections, pregnancy or lactation was excluded from the study. Clinical symptoms, serum thyroxine, TRAb, thyroid ultrasound and orbital computed tomography formed the basis of the diagnosis. Using Ficoll-Paque density gradient centrifugation, PBMCs were isolated from about 10 ml of fresh peripheral blood. Total RNA was extracted with Trizol reagent and quality-checked on an Agilent 2100 Bioanalyzer.

The chain joins TRBV9 to TRBJ1-5; no D gene is confidently identified. This receptor was taken from an adult man with Graves' ophthalmopathy. Sample: peripheral blood. The nucleotide sequence reads TGTGCCAGCAGCGACAGTTATAGCAATCAGCCCCAGCATTTT. This codes for CASSDSYSNQPQHF.